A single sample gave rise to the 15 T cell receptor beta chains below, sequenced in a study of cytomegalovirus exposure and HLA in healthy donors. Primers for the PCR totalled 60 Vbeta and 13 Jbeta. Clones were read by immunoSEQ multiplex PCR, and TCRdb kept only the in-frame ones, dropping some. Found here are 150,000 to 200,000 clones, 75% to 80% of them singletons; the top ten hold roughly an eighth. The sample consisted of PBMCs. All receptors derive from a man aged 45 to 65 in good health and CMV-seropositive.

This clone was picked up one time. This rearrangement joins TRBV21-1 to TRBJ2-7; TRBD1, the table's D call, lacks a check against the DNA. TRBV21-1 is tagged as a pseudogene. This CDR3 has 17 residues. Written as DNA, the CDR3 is TGTGCCAGCAGCAAAGTGGGGACAGGGTACAGCTCCTACGAGCAGTACGTC. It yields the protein CASSKVGTGYSSYEQYV.

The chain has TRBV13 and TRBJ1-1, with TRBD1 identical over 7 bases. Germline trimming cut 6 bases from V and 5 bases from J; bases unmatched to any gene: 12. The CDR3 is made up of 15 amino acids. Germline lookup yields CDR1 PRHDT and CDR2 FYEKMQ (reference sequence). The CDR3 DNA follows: TGTGCCAGCAGTCTTAGACAGGGTGTGAGAACTGAAGCTTTCTTT. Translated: CASSLRQGVRTEAFF.

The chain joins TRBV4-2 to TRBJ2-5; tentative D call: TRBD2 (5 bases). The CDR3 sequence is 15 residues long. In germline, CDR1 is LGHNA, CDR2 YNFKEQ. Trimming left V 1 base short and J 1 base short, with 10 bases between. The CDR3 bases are TGTGCCAGCAGCCAAGCCATGGACTCCCAAGAGACCCAGTACTTC. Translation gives CASSQAMDSQETQYF.

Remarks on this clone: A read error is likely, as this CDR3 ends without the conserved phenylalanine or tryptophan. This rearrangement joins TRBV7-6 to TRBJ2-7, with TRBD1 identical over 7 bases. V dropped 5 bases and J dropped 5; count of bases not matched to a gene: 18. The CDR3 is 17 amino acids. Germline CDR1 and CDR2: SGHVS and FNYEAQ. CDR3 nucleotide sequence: TGTGCCAGCAGCCCCCTAGTAGGTGGGCAGGGGGAAGACGAGCAGTACTCC. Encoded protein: CASSPLVGGQGEDEQYS.

The CDR3 DNA reads TGTGCCATTCGGACAGACTTCTCTGGAAACACCATATATTTT. It codes for CAIRTDFSGNTIYF. The chain carries TRBV10-3 and TRBJ1-3, with a possible D match to TRBD1 (6 bases). CDR1 and CDR2 from the germline V gene are ENHRY and SYGVKD. V lost 9 bases to trimming and J lost 0 bases, with 12 bases between them. This CDR3 has 14 residues.

This CDR3 reads CASSEAGQGRVTQYF. The CDR3 DNA reads as TGTGCCAGCAGTGAAGCGGGACAGGGGAGGGTGACCCAGTACTTC. V usage is TRBV6-1 and J usage is TRBJ2-5; 10 nucleotides agree with TRBD1. V lost 0 bases to trimming and J lost 7 bases; unmatched junction nucleotides: 5. The germline V gene has CDR1 MNHNS and CDR2 SASEGT. There are 15 residues in the CDR3.

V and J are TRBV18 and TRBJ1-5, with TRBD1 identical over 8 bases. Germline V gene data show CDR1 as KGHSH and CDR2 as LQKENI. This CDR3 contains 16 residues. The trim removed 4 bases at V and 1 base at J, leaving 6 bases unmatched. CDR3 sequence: CASSQDQGASNQPQHF. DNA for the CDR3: TGTGCCAGCTCACAAGACCAGGGGGCGAGCAATCAGCCCCAGCATTTT.

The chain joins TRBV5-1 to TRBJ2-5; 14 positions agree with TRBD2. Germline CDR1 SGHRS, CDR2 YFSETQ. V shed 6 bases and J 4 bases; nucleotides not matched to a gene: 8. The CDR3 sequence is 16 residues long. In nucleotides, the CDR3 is TGCGCCAGCACCCGAAGTGGGACTAGCGGGGGAGAGACCCAGTACTTC. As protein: CASTRSGTSGGETQYF.

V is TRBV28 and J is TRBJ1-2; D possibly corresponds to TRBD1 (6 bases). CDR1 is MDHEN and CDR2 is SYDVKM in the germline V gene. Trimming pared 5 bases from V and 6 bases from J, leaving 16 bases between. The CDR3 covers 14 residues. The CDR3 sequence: CASSPLSDRNGYTF. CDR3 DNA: TGTGCCAGCAGTCCCTTATCCGACAGGAATGGCTACACCTTC.

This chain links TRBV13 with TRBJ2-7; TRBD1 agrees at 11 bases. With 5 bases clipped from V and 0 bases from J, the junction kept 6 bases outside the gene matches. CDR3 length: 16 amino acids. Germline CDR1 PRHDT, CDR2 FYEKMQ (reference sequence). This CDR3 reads CASSLPGTGGSYEQYF. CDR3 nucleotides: TGTGCCAGCAGCCTACCAGGGACAGGGGGCTCCTACGAGCAGTACTTC. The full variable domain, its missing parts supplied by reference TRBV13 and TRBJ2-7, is AAGVIQSPRHLIKEKRETATLKCYPIPRHDTVYWYQQGPGQDPQFLISFYEKMQSDKGSIPDRFSAQQFSDYHSELNMSSLELGDSALYFCASSLPGTGGSYEQYFGPGTRLTVT.

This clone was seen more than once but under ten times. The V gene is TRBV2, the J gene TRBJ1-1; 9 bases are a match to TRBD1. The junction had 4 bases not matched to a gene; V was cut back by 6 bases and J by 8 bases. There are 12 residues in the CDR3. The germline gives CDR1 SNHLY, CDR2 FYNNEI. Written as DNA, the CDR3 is TGTGCCAGCAGGGAGGACAGGGGAGAAGCTTTCTTT. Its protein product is CASREDRGEAFF.

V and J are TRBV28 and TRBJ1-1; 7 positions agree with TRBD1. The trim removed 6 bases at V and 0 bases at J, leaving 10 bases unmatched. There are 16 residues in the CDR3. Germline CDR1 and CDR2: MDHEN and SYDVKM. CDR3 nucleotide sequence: TGTGCCAGCAGCTACAGGGGAATCCCTATGAACACTGAAGCTTTCTTT. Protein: CASSYRGIPMNTEAFF. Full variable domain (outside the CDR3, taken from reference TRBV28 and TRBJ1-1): DVKVTQSSRYLVKRTGEKVFLECVQDMDHENMFWYRQDPGLGLRLIYFSYDVKMKEKGDIPEGYSVSREKKERFSLILESASTNQTSMYLCASSYRGIPMNTEAFFGQGTRLTVV.

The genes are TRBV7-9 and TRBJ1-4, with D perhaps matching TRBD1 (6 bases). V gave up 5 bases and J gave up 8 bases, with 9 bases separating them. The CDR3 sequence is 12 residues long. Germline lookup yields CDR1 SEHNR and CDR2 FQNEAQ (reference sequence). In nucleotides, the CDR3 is TGTGCCAGCAGCCTGGACAGCGAAAAACTGTTTTTT. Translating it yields CASSLDSEKLFF.

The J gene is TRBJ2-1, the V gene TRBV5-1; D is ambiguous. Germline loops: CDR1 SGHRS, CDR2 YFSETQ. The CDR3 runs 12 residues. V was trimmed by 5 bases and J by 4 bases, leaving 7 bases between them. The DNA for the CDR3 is TGCGCCAGCAGTGACGGGTACAATGAGCAGTTCTTC. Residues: CASSDGYNEQFF. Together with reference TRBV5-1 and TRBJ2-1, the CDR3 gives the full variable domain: KAGVTQTPRYLIKTRGQQVTLSCSPISGHRSVSWYQQTPGQGLQFLFEYFSETQRNKGNFPGRFSGRQFSNSRSEMNVSTLELGDSALYLCASSDGYNEQFFGPGTRLTVL.

The CDR3 DNA sequence: TGTGCCAGCAGTGCCCGTCAAGGGGCATATAGCAATCAGCCCCAGCATTTT. Translation gives CASSARQGAYSNQPQHF. The chain is built from TRBV27 and TRBJ1-5; D might be TRBD1 (5 bases). Germline loops: CDR1 MNHEY, CDR2 SMNVEV (reference sequence). V lost 5 bases, J lost 0 bases, and 17 bases lay in between. This CDR3 is 17 amino acids long.